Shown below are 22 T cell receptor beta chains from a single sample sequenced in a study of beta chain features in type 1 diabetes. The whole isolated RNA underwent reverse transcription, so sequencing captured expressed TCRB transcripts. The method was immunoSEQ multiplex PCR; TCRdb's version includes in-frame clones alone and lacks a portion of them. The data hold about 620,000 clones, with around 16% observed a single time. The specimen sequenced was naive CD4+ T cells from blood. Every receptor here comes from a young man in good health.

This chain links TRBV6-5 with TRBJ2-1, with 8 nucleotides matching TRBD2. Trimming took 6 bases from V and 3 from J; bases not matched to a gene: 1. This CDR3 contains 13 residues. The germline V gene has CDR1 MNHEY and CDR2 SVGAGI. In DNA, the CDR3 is TGTGCCAGCAGGAGCGGGAGCTACAATGAGCAGTTCTTC. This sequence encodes CASRSGSYNEQFF.

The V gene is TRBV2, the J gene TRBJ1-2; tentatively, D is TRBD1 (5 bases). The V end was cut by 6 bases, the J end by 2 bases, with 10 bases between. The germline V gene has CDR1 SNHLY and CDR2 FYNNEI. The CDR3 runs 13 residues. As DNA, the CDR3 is TGTGCCAGCAGGGGGGACGGAAACTATGGCTACACCTTC. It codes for CASRGDGNYGYTF.

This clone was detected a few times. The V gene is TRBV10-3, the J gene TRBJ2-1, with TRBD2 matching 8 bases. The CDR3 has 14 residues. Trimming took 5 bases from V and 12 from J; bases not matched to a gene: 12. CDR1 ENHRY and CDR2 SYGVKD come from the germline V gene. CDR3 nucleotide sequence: TGTGCCATCAGTTCCGGGACTAGGGAAGCAGGGCAGTTCTTC. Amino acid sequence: CAISSGTREAGQFF.

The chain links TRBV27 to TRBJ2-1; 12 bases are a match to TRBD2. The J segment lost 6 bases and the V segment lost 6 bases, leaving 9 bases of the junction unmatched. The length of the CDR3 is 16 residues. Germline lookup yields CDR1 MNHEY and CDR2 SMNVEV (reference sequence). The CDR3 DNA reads TGTGCCAGCAGAACCGCTAGCGGGAGGGCCAGCAATGAGCAGTTCTTC. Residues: CASRTASGRASNEQFF.

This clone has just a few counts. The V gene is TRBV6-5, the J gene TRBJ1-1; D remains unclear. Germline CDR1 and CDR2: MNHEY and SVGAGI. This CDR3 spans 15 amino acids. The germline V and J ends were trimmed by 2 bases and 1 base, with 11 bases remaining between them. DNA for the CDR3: TGTGCCAGCAGTTACCAAATCGCAGGGAACACTGAAGCTTTCTTT. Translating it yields CASSYQIAGNTEAFF.

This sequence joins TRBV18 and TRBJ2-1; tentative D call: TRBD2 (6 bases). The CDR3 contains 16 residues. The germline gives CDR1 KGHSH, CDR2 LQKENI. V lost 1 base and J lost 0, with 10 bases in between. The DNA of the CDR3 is TGTGCCAGCTCACCACAGGGGACTCGCTCCTACAATGAGCAGTTCTTC. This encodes CASSPQGTRSYNEQFF. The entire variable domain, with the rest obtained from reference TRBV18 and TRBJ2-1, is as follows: NAGVMQNPRHLVRRRGQEARLRCSPMKGHSHVYWYRQLPEEGLKFMVYLQKENIIDESGMPKERFSAEFPKEGPSILRIQQVVRGDSAAYFCASSPQGTRSYNEQFFGPGTRLTVL.

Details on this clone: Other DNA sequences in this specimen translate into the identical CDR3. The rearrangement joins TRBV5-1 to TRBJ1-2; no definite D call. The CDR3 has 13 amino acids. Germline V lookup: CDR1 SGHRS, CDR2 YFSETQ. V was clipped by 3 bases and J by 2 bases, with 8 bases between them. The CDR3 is CASSSDGNYGYTF. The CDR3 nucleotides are TGCGCCAGCAGCTCGGACGGGAACTATGGCTACACCTTC.

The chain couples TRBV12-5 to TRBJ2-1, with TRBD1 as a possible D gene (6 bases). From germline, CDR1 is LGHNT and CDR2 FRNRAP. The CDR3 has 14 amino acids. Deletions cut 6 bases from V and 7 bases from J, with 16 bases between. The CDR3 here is CASGKGGFGNEQFF. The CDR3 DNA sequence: TGTGCTAGTGGAAAAGGGGGTTTTGGTAATGAGCAGTTCTTC.

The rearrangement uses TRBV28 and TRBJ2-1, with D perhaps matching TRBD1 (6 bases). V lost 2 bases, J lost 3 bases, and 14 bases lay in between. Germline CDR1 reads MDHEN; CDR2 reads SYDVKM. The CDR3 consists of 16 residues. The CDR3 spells CASSLPSPGVYNEQFF. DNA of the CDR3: TGTGCCAGCAGTTTACCTTCTCCAGGGGTCTACAATGAGCAGTTCTTC.

CDR3 nucleotides: TGCGCCAGCAGCCCCCTTGTCAGGGGACAGCCCCAGCATTTT. As protein: CASSPLVRGQPQHF. This sequence joins TRBV4-3 and TRBJ1-5; TRBD1 might be the D (6 bases). The CDR3 length is 14 residues. Trimming pared 4 bases from V and 7 bases from J, leaving 14 bases between. The germline V gene has CDR1 LGHNA and CDR2 YSLEER.

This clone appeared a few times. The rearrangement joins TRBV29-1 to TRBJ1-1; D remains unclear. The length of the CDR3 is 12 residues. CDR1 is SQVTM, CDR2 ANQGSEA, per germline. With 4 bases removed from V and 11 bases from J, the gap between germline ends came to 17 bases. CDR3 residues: CSVGAGRKDAFF. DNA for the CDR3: TGCAGCGTTGGGGCAGGTAGAAAGGATGCTTTCTTT. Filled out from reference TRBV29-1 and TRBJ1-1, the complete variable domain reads SAVISQKPSRDICQRGTSLTIQCQVDSQVTMMFWYRQQPGQSLTLIATANQGSEATYESGFVIDKFPISRPNLTFSTLTVSNMSPEDSSIYLCSVGAGRKDAFFGQGTRLTVV.

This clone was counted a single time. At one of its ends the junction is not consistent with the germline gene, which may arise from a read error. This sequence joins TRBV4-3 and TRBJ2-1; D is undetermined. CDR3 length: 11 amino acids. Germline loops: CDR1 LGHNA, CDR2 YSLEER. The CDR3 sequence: CASTQNNEQFF. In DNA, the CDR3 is TGCGCCAGCACCCAAAACAATGAGCAGTTCTTC.

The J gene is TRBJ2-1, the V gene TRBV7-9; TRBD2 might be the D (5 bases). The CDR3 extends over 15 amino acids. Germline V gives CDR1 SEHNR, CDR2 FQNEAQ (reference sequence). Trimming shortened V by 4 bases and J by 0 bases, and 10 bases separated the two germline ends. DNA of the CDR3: TGTGCCAGCAGCTCAGCGAGGGCCTCCTACAATGAGCAGTTCTTC. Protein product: CASSSARASYNEQFF.

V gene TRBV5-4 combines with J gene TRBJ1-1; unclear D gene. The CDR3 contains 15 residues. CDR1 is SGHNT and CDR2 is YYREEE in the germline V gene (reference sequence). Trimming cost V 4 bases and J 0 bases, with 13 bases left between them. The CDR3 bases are TGTGCCAGCAGCATCCGGGCCGGAATGAACACTGAAGCTTTCTTT. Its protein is CASSIRAGMNTEAFF.

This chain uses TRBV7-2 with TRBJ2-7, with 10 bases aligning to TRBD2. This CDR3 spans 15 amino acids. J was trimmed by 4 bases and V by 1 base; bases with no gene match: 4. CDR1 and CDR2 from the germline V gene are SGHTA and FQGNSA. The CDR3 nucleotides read TGTGCCAGCAGCTTAGGGGGGACTAGCGCATACGAGCAGTACTTC. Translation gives CASSLGGTSAYEQYF.

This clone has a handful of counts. The CDR3 protein is CASSKASNYEQYF. In nucleotides, the CDR3 is TGTGCCAGCAGCAAAGCCTCCAACTACGAGCAGTACTTC. The chain joins TRBV21-1 to TRBJ2-7. TRBV21-1 is deemed a pseudogene. The CDR3 is 13 residues long.

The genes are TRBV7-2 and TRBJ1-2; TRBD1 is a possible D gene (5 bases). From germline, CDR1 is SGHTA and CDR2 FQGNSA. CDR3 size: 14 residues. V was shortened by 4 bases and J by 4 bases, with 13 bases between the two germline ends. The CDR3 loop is CASSYWDRSYGYTF. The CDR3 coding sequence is TGTGCCAGCAGCTACTGGGACCGAAGCTATGGCTACACCTTC. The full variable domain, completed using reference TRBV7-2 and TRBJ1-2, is GAGVSQSPSNKVTEKGKDVELRCDPISGHTALYWYRQSLGQGLEFLIYFQGNSAPDKSGLPSDRFSAERTGGSVSTLTIQRTQQEDSAVYLCASSYWDRSYGYTFGSGTRLTVV.

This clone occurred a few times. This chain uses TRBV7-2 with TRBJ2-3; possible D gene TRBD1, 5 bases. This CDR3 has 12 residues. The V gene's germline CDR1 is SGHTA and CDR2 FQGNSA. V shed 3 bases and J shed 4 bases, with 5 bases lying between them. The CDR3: CASSLGPDTQYF. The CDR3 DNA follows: TGTGCCAGCAGCTTGGGGCCAGATACGCAGTATTTT.

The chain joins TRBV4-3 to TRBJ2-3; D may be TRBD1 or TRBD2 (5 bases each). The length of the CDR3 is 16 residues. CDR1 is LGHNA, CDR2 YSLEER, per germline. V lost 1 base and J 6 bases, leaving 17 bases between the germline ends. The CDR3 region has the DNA TGCGCCAGCAGCCAAGGCCCCGGGACCGGCAGGGATACGCAGTATTTT. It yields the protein CASSQGPGTGRDTQYF.

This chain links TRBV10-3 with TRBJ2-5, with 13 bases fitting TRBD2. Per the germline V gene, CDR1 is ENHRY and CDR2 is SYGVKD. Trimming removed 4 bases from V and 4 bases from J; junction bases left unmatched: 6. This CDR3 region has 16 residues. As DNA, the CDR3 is TGTGCCATCAGTGGACTAGCGGGGGGCAAAGGAGAGACCCAGTACTTC. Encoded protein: CAISGLAGGKGETQYF.

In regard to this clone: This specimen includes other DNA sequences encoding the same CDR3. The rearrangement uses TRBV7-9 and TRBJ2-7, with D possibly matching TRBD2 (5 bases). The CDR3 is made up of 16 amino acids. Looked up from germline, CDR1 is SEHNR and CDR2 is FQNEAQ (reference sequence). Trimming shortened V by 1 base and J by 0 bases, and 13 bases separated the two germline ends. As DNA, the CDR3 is TGTGCCAGCAGCTTAGACCCCCGGGGAGCCTCCTACGAGCAGTACTTC. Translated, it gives CASSLDPRGASYEQYF.

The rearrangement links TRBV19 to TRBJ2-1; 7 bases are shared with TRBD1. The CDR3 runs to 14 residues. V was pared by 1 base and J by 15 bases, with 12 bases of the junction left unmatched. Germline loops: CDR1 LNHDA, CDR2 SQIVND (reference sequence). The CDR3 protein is CASSIGTLGQVWFF. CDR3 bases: TGTGCCAGTAGTATAGGGACCTTAGGACAGGTGTGGTTCTTC.